This entry describes one T cell receptor (beta chain). No cognate antigen has been identified for it. Base qualities are missing; no much larger clone stands one base away. These data belong to a study of coeliac disease (dated by TCRdb to 2022 to 2024). Describing the broader study: Coeliac patients were classed as newly diagnosed active disease, refractory coeliac disease type I, or disease controlled by a gluten-free diet. The study was aimed at characterising TR repertoires of small intestinal T cells in active, refractory type I and gluten-free-diet-treated coeliac disease. Small intestinal lymphocyte fractions from coeliac and non-coeliac patients were analysed in the study using next-generation sequencing of rearranged TRB and TRG CDR3 regions. TRB sequencing worked for samples from 27 to 35 subjects, and these included 20 to 25 paired bulk unsorted intraepithelial and lamina propria cell samples. A total of approximately 30 patients were included in the full study, of whom about 22 had serologically confirmed coeliac disease and 8 were controls with non-small intestinal disorders. Because high-resolution HLA typing was not available, biased TRBV7-2 usage was queried as a proof of principle. Broad study findings and their caveats: Published gliadin-specific TRB sequences appeared in about 50% of the 18 coeliac lamina propria samples but only 1 of 6 controls. TRB repertoires were largely private; most amino acid sequences were unique to one sample, and V-gene usage did not differ significantly by disease group. High-purity fractions were not obtained when intraepithelial cells were separated from lamina propria cells, so cross-contamination between compartments was possible. Active coeliac intraepithelial and lamina propria samples had lower TRB and TRG repertoire clonality than controls, suggesting that diverse T cells were recruited. The authors considered the approach unsuitable for unbiased detection of gliadin-specific T cells, which are scarce and rarely shared between patients.

Cells were frozen in liquid nitrogen in DMSO/FBS as aliquots of 500,000 to 550,000 cells, with a single aliquot from each fraction going to sequencing. Every one of the 30 study patients had an endoscopy and a small intestinal biopsy. Lamina propria cells were released by collagenase digestion of the biopsy tissue left over after intraepithelial cell isolation. Genomic DNA was extracted from frozen unsorted cell fractions with the Qiagen DNeasy blood extraction kit. The V end loses 0 bases and the J end loses 4 bases, and a stretch of 9 bases separates them. The CDR3 starts with the cysteine, ends with the phenylalanine, and has 14 residues. The entry retains the CDR3 DNA only, 42 bases that are in frame from base 1. According to the germline V gene, CDR1 reads ENHRY and CDR2 reads SYGVKD. To prepare the library, the immunoSEQ multiplex PCR assay was applied. Using reverse primers that targeted J gene segments together with forward primers that targeted V gene segments, the TR loci were amplified in a multiplexed PCR. The Illumina HiSeq System was used to sequence the amplified CDR3 regions. In the source study's methods: Closely related reads were merged with a nearest-neighbour algorithm so that PCR and sequencing errors were removed and data were collapsed into unique sequences. Repertoires were summarised by clonality and by T cell density, defined as TR molecules per amount of genomic DNA input. CDR3 amino acid sequences present in at least 80% of unsorted samples were defined as public TRs, and these public TRs were then tested for differential abundance between coeliac and control samples. Each lamina propria sample was queried against a list of a few hundred published gliadin-specific TRB sequences. Disease-group differences in clonality and density were tested with Kruskal-Wallis tests followed by Dunn post-tests. The table was pulled from immuneACCESS by TCRdb, which kept in-frame rearrangements only. Such tables lose some clones; where checked, under half of the loss comes from unresolved V genes, and the rest has no known cause. V, J and clone size were drawn from that table, and D and trimming were deduced from the DNA. Recorded for this sample are around 1,200 clones; 55% to 70% of them occurred a single time. The top ten clonotypes cover roughly 30% of the sample.

The receptor was derived from a woman aged 40 to 49 with celiac disease on a gluten-free diet, and with hypertension. Sequenced: lamina propria lymphocytes from the gut. The cell subset or site label of this sample denotes: lamina propria cell (LPC) fraction of small intestinal biopsy. This sequence uses TRBV10-3 and TRBJ1-2, and possibly TRBD1, on 5 matching bases. The CDR3: CAISESHQGYGYTF. The DNA sequence is TGTGCCATCAGTGAGTCGCACCAGGGCTATGGCTACACCTTC.